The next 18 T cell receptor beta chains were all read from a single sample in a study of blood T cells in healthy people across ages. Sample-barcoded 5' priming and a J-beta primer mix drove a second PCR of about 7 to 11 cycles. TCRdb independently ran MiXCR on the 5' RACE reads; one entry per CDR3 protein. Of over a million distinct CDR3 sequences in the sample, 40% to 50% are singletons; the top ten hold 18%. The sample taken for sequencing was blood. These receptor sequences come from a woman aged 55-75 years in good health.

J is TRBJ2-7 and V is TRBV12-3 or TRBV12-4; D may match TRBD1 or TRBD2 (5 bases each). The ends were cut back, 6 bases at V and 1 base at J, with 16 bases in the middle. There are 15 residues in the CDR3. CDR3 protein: CASSSEGSRSYEQYF. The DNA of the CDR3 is TGTGCCAGCAGCTCTGAGGGGTCTAGGTCCTACGAGCAGTACTTC.

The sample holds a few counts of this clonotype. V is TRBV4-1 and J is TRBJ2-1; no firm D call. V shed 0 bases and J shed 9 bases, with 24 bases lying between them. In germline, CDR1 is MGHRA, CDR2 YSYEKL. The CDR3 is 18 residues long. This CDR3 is CASSQDPISAPTQGEQFF. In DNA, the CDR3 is TGCGCCAGCAGCCAAGATCCGATCAGCGCCCCTACCCAAGGTGAGCAGTTCTTC.

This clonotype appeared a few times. CDR3 coding DNA: TGTGCCACCAGCATCAGGGGGAGGGCCCTCGCGAATGAGCAGTTCTTC. Residues: CATSIRGRALANEQFF. The chain carries TRBV15 and TRBJ2-1; D might be TRBD1 or TRBD2, each matching 7 bases. The CDR3 length is 16 residues. Per germline, CDR1 LNHNV and CDR2 YYDKDF (reference sequence). Trimming cost V 4 bases and J 7 bases, with 20 bases left between them.

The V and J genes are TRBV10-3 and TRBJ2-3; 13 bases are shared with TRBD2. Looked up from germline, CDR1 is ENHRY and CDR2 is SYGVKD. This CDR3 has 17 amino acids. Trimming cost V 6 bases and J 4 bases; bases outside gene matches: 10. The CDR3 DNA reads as TGTGCCATCAGGTCACCCGGACTAGCGGGAGATGCAGATACGCAGTATTTT. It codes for CAIRSPGLAGDADTQYF.

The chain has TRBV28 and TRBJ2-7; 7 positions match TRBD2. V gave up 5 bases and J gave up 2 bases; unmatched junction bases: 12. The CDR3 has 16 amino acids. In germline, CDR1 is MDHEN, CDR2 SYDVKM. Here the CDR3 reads CASSPGEGFPTYEQYF. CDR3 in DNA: TGTGCCAGCAGTCCCGGGGAGGGTTTTCCGACCTACGAGCAGTACTTC.

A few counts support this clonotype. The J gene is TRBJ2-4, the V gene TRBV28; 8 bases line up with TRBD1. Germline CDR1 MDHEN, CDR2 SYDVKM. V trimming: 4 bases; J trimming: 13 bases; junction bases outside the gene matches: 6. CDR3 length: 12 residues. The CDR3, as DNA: TGTGCCAGCAGTTCCCCAGGGGGCCCCCAGTACTTC. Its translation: CASSSPGGPQYF. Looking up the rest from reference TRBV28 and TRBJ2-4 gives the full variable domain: DVKVTQSSRYLVKRTGEKVFLECVQDMDHENMFWYRQDPGLGLRLIYFSYDVKMKEKGDIPEGYSVSREKKERFSLILESASTNQTSMYLCASSSPGGPQYFGAGTRLSVL.

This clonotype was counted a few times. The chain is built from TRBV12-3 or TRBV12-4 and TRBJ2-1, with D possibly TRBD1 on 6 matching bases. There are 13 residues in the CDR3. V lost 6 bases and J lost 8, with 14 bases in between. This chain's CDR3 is CASSPDRPDEQFF. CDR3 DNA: TGTGCCAGCAGCCCCGACAGGCCGGATGAGCAGTTCTTC.

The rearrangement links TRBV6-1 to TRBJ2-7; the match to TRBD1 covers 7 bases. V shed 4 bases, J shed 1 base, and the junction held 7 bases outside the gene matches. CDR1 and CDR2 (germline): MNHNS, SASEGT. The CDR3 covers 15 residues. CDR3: CASSGRDRLSYEQYF. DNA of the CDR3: TGTGCCAGCAGTGGTAGGGACAGACTTTCCTACGAGCAGTACTTC.

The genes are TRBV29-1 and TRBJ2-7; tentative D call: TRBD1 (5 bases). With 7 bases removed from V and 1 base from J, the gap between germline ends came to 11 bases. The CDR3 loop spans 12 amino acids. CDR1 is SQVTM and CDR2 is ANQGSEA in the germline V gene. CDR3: CSAQTGSYEQYF. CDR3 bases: TGCAGCGCCCAAACAGGTTCCTACGAGCAGTACTTC.

The CDR3, as DNA: TGCAGTGCTACCGGGGAGACCCAGTACTTC. This encodes CSATGETQYF. The chain is built from TRBV20-1 and TRBJ2-5, with D uncertain. The CDR3 loop spans 10 amino acids. V gave up 4 bases and J gave up 5 bases, with 5 bases separating them. The germline V gene encodes CDR1 DFQATT and CDR2 SNEGSKA (reference sequence).

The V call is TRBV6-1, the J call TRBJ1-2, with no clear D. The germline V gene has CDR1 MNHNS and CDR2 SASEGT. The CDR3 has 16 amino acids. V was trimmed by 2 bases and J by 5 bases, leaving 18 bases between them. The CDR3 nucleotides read TGTGCCAGCAGTGAACTGGGGATAAGCTCCCCGTATGGCTACACCTTC. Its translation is CASSELGISSPYGYTF.

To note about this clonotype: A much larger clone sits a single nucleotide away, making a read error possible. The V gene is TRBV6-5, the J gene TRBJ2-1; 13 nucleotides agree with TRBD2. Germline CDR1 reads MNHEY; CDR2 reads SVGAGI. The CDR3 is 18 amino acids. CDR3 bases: TGTGCCGGCAGTTACACCGCGACTAGCGGGAGGCAAAACAATGAGCAGTTCTTC. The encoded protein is CAGSYTATSGRQNNEQFF.

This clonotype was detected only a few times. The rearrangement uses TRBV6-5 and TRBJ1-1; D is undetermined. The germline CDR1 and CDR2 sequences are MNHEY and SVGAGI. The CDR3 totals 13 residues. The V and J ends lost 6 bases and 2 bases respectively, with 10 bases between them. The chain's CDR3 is CASSRTSNTEAFF. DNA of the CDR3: TGTGCCAGCAGCCGAACATCAAACACTGAAGCTTTCTTT.

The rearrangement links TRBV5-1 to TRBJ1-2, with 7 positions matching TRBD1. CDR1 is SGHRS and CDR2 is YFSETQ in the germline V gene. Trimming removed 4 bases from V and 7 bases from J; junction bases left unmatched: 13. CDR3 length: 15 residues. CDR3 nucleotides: TGCGCCAGCAGCGCCACCGGGACAGAGGGTCGTGGCTACACCTTC. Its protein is CASSATGTEGRGYTF.

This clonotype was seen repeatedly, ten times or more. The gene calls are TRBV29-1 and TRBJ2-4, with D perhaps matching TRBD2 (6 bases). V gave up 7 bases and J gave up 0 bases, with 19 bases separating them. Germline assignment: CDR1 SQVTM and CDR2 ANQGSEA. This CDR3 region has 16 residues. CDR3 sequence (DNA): TGCAGCGCCGCGGCAGTCGGGGGTCTAGCCAAAAACATTCAGTACTTC. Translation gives CSAAAVGGLAKNIQYF.

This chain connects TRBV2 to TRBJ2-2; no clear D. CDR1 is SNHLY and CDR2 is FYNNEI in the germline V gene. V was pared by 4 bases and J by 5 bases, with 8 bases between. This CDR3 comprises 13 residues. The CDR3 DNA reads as TGTGCCAGCAGTGTTGGGGAAACCGGGGAGCTGTTTTTT. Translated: CASSVGETGELFF.

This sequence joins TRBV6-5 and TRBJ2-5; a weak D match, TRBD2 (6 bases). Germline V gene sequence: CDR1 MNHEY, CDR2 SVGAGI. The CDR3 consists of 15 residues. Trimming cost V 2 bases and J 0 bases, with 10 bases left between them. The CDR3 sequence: CASSYGSGYQETQYF. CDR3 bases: TGTGCCAGCAGTTACGGTAGCGGCTACCAAGAGACCCAGTACTTC.

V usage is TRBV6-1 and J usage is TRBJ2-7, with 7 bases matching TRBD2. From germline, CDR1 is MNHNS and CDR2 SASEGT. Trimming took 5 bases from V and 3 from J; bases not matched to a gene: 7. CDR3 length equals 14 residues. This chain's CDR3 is CASSKTSRRYEQYF. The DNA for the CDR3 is TGTGCCAGCAGTAAGACTAGCAGACGCTACGAGCAGTACTTC.